Ten or more counts support the clone carrying this T cell receptor beta chain. Antigen: not known. This entry is derived from a study of regulatory T cells in long-lasting Graves disease. The study's findings and limits: Not thyroid tissue but only peripheral blood was studied.

iRepertoire HTBI primers and Arm-PCR of CDR3 regions built TCR beta libraries. TCRdb reprocessed the multiplex PCR reads with MiXCR, giving one entry per CDR3 protein. The sample lists more than 300,000 distinct CDR3 sequences, roughly 12% occurring once. V shed 2 bases and J shed 2 bases, with 24 bases lying between them. CDR1 SGHVS and CDR2 FNYEAQ come from the germline V gene. The CDR3 sequence is 19 residues long. As to time point: newly diagnosed GD, antithyroid drugs for less than 3 months. Making the TCR library involved RNA that had been extracted from PBMCs. The authors diagnosed Graves' disease using American Thyroid Association guidelines. The same data also contributed to another study, on T cells in Graves' hyperthyroidism and ophthalmopathy. Turning to that study: Also found in blood were most expanded thyroid clonotypes above 0.001.

The chain combines TRBV7-6 with TRBJ1-1, with D tentatively TRBD1 (6 bases). The clonotype originates from a woman aged 18-30 years with Graves disease. Here the sequenced sample was peripheral blood mononuclear cells (PBMCs), taken at new diagnosis, from a patient treated with antithyroid drugs. CDR3 loop: CASSLYPSEGGHRNTEAFF. In DNA form, the CDR3 reads TGTGCCAGCAGCTTATACCCCTCCGAAGGGGGACACCGCAACACTGAAGCTTTCTTT.